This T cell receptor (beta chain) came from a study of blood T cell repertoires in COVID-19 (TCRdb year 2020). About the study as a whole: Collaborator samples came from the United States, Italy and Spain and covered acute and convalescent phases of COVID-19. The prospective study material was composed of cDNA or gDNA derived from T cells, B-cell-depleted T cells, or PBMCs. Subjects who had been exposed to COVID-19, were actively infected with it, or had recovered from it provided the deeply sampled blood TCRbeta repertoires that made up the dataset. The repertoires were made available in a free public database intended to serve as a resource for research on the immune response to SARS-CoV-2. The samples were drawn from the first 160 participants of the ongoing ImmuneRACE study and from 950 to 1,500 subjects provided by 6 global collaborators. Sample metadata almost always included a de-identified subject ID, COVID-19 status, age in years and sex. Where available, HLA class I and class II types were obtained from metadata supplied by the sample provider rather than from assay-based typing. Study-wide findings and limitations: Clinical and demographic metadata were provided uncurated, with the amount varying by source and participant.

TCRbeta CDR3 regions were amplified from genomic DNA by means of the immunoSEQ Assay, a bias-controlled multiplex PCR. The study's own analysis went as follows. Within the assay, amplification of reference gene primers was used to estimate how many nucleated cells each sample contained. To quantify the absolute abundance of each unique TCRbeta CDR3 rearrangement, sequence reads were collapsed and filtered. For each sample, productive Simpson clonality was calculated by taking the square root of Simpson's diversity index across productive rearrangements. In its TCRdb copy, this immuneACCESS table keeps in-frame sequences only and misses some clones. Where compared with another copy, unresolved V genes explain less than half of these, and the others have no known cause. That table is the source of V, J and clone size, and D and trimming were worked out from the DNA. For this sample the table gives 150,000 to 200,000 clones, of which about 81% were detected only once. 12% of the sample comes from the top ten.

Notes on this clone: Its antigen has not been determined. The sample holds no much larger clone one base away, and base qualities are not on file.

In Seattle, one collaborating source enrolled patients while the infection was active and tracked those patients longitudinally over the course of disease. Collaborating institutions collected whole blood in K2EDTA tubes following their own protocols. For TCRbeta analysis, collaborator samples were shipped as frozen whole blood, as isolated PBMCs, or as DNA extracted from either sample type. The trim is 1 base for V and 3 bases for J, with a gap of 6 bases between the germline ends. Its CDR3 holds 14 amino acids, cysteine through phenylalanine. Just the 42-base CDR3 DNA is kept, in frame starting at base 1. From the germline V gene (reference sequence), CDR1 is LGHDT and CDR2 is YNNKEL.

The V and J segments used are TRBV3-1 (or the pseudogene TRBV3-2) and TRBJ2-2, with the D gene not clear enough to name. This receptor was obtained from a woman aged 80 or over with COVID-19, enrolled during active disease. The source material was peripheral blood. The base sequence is TGTGCCAGCAGCCAAGTCTTCGACACCGGGGAGCTGTTTTTT. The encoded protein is CASSQVFDTGELFF.